These T cell receptor beta chains were read from a single sample in a study of cytomegalovirus exposure and HLA in healthy donors. Data came from immunoSEQ multiplex PCR; TCRdb stores just in-frame clones and leaves some out. Here the sample table reports 40,000 to 60,000 clones. The material sequenced was PBMCs. These receptor sequences come from a male donor in good health and CMV-seropositive. Both conserved end residues are part of each CDR3. The D gene is left open where the match is weak. Part of the rows lack a size; the others show once, few, many or a class for expanded clones.

v_gene	j_gene	d_gene	abundance	CDR3aa	CDR3nt
TRBV5-1	TRBJ2-1	NA	NA	CASSLGDSSGSEQFF	TGCGCCAGCAGTCTTGGGGACAGTTCCGGGAGTGAGCAGTTCTTC
TRBV5-1	TRBJ1-1	NA	NA	CASRSESARREAFF	TGCGCCAGCCGTTCCGAGTCGGCGAGGCGGGAAGCTTTCTTT
TRBV7-6	TRBJ2-7	NA	NA	CASSPVGVQGPEQYF	TGTGCCAGCAGCCCTGTGGGGGTGCAGGGGCCCGAGCAGTACTTC
TRBV7-9	TRBJ2-5	TRBD2	NA	CASSPPERGPPQETQYF	TGTGCCAGCAGCCCGCCGGAGCGGGGGCCCCCTCAAGAGACCCAGTACTTC
TRBV25-1	TRBJ1-1	NA	NA	CASSEEGNTEAFF	TGTGCCAGCAGTGAAGAGGGGAACACTGAAGCTTTCTTT
TRBV2	TRBJ2-3	TRBD1	NA	CASRDPGQGALDTQYF	TGTGCCAGCAGAGATCCGGGACAGGGGGCCTTGGATACGCAGTATTTT
TRBV28	TRBJ2-1	TRBD2	NA	CASSLADLAGPYNEQFF	TGTGCCAGCAGTTTAGCCGACCTAGCGGGGCCCTACAATGAGCAGTTCTTC
TRBV28	TRBJ2-5	NA	NA	CASGPGVQETQYF	TGTGCCAGCGGACCCGGGGTCCAAGAGACCCAGTACTTC
TRBV5-4	TRBJ2-5	TRBD2	NA	CASSLGGGGGETQYF	TGTGCCAGCAGCTTGGGAGGCGGGGGGGGAGAGACCCAGTACTTC
TRBV12-5	TRBJ2-3	TRBD1	medium-sized	CASGLLDRGGDTQYF	TGTGCTAGTGGTTTACTGGACAGGGGCGGGGATACGCAGTATTTT
TRBV18	TRBJ2-7	TRBD2	NA	CASSPWGLAGSSYEQYF	TGTGCCAGCTCACCGTGGGGACTAGCGGGGAGCTCCTACGAGCAGTACTTC
TRBV6-5	TRBJ1-2	NA	NA	CASGTGPKVNYGYTF	TGTGCCAGCGGAACAGGGCCTAAGGTTAACTATGGCTACACCTTC
TRBV28	TRBJ2-3	TRBD2	NA	CASSYLTSGGAKDTQYF	TGTGCCAGCAGTTACCTCACTAGCGGGGGGGCGAAAGATACGCAGTATTTT
TRBV10-3	TRBJ1-5	TRBD1	NA	CAISMGQANQPQHF	TGTGCCATCAGTATGGGACAGGCTAATCAGCCCCAGCATTTT
TRBV6-6	TRBJ2-1	NA	NA	CASSSDSYNEQFF	TGTGCCAGCAGTTCGGACAGCTACAATGAGCAGTTCTTC
TRBV29-1	TRBJ2-1	TRBD1	NA	CSVVAPGQGFSNEQFF	TGCAGCGTTGTTGCCCCCGGACAGGGGTTCTCCAATGAGCAGTTCTTC
TRBV7-8	TRBJ2-3	NA	NA	CASSLYRSGDTQYF	TGTGCCAGCAGCTTGTACCGGTCCGGAGATACGCAGTATTTT
TRBV4-3	TRBJ2-5	TRBD2	NA	CASSQVIGSSGDQETQYF	TGCGCCAGCAGCCAAGTAATCGGGAGTAGCGGGGACCAAGAGACCCAGTACTTC
TRBV7-3	TRBJ2-6	TRBD2	NA	CASSPGGNSGANVLTF	TGTGCCAGCAGCCCCGGGGGGAACTCTGGGGCCAACGTCCTGACTTTC
TRBV30	TRBJ2-7	NA	NA	CAWSVLVSTGEQYF	TGTGCCTGGAGTGTATTGGTCAGCACGGGCGAGCAGTACTTC
TRBV5-1	TRBJ2-7	NA	NA	CASSNPTGHGVSSYEQYF	TGCGCCAGCAGCAACCCCACGGGACATGGGGTGAGCTCCTACGAGCAGTACTTC
TRBV28	TRBJ2-5	TRBD2	NA	CASSFLAGTQETQYF	TGTGCCAGCAGTTTCCTAGCGGGCACCCAAGAGACCCAGTACTTC
TRBV6-1	TRBJ2-7	TRBD1	NA	CASSEDGNRGSEQYF	TGTGCCAGCAGTGAAGATGGCAACAGGGGGAGCGAGCAGTACTTC
TRBV5-4	TRBJ1-1	NA	NA	CASSSNRDGAEAFF	TGTGCCAGCAGCTCAAACAGGGACGGCGCTGAAGCTTTCTTT
TRBV13	TRBJ2-7	NA	NA	CASSTTPGNEQYF	TGTGCCAGCAGCACAACCCCGGGGAACGAGCAGTACTTC
TRBV6-5	TRBJ2-3	NA	NA	CASSQSADTQYF	TGTGCCAGCAGTCAATCGGCAGATACGCAGTATTTT
TRBV19	TRBJ2-1	NA	NA	CASSIVSGTYNEQFF	TGTGCCAGTAGTATAGTGTCCGGGACCTACAATGAGCAGTTCTTC
TRBV6-1	TRBJ2-7	NA	NA	CASRAHPHYEQYF	TGTGCCAGCAGGGCCCATCCTCACTACGAGCAGTACTTC
TRBV11-3	TRBJ2-1	TRBD1	NA	CASSSGQGAHDEQFF	TGTGCCAGCAGCTCCGGACAGGGGGCGCACGATGAGCAGTTCTTC
TRBV7-2	TRBJ1-1	NA	NA	CASSQRLQEAFF	TGTGCCAGCAGCCAGAGGTTGCAGGAAGCTTTCTTT
TRBV7-9	TRBJ2-7	NA	NA	CASSLGTRSYEQYF	TGTGCCAGCAGCTTAGGGACACGCTCCTACGAGCAGTACTTC
TRBV5-1	TRBJ1-5	NA	NA	CASSDGQTNQPQHF	TGCGCCAGCAGCGACGGACAGACCAATCAGCCCCAGCATTTT
TRBV5-4	TRBJ2-7	TRBD1	NA	CASSSGTGSYEQYF	TGTGCCAGCAGCTCCGGGACAGGCTCCTACGAGCAGTACTTC
TRBV19	TRBJ1-2	TRBD1	NA	CASSTWDSNHGYTF	TGTGCCAGTAGTACTTGGGACAGCAACCATGGCTACACCTTC
TRBV4-2	TRBJ2-1	TRBD1	NA	CASSPSTGVINEQFF	TGTGCCAGCAGCCCAAGCACAGGGGTAATCAATGAGCAGTTCTTC
TRBV10-3	TRBJ2-7	NA	NA	CAISDRRLEQYF	TGTGCCATCAGTGACCGGAGGCTGGAGCAGTACTTC
TRBV2	TRBJ2-5	TRBD1	NA	CASSREPGQPQETQYF	TGTGCCAGCAGCAGGGAACCGGGACAGCCACAAGAGACCCAGTACTTC
TRBV5-1	TRBJ2-2	TRBD2	NA	CASSLLAGEPTGELFF	TGCGCCAGCAGCTTACTAGCGGGGGAACCTACCGGGGAGCTGTTTTTT
TRBV15	TRBJ1-5	NA	NA	CATSRASLAGPGDSNQPQHF	TGTGCCACCAGCAGGGCGTCTCTCGCGGGCCCGGGGGATAGCAATCAGCCCCAGCATTTT
TRBV19	TRBJ1-1	TRBD1	NA	CASTLTGGSEAFF	TGTGCCAGTACCCTGACAGGGGGCTCTGAAGCTTTCTTT
TRBV4-1	TRBJ2-5	TRBD2	NA	CASSQAGLAAEETQYF	TGCGCCAGCAGCCAAGCCGGACTAGCGGCGGAAGAGACCCAGTACTTC
TRBV28	TRBJ2-3	TRBD2	NA	CASSLVAGGPTTTDTQYF	TGTGCCAGCAGTTTAGTAGCGGGGGGCCCCACTACCACAGATACGCAGTATTTT
TRBV5-6	TRBJ2-7	NA	NA	CASSARRWAEQYF	TGTGCCAGCAGCGCCCGGAGGTGGGCCGAGCAGTACTTC
TRBV19	TRBJ1-1	TRBD1	NA	CATTITGGRTEAFF	TGTGCCACCACTATAACAGGGGGTAGGACTGAAGCTTTCTTT
TRBV2	TRBJ2-2	TRBD2	NA	CASSELAGYTGELFF	TGTGCCAGCAGTGAACTAGCGGGGTACACCGGGGAGCTGTTTTTT
TRBV27	TRBJ1-6	TRBD1	NA	CASRRSRTGTLSPLHF	TGTGCCAGCAGGAGAAGTAGGACAGGGACGCTCTCACCCCTCCACTTT
TRBV7-6	TRBJ2-3	TRBD2	NA	CASSSGTSGGATDTQYF	TGTGCCAGCAGCTCCGGGACTAGCGGGGGGGCGACGGATACGCAGTATTTT
TRBV5-6	TRBJ1-4	NA	NA	CASSLAGREKLFF	TGTGCCAGCAGCTTGGCAGGAAGGGAAAAACTGTTTTTT
TRBV19	TRBJ1-2	NA	NA	CASTGEYQNYYGYTF	TGTGCCAGTACAGGGGAGTACCAAAATTACTATGGCTACACCTTC
TRBV11-2	TRBJ2-7	NA	NA	CASSLVPYEQYF	TGTGCCAGCAGCTTAGTCCCTTACGAGCAGTACTTC
TRBV10-3	TRBJ1-1	TRBD1	NA	CAISEQGAAVWNTEAFF	TGTGCCATCAGTGAACAGGGGGCGGCTGTTTGGAACACTGAAGCTTTCTTT
TRBV19	TRBJ2-2	NA	NA	CASSIDEAGELFF	TGTGCCAGTAGTATCGACGAGGCCGGGGAGCTGTTTTTT
TRBV7-3	TRBJ2-3	NA	NA	CASSLAGVRDTQYF	TGTGCCAGCAGCTTGGCAGGGGTAAGAGATACGCAGTATTTT
TRBV7-2	TRBJ2-7	TRBD2	NA	CASSLLQAGGPYEQYF	TGTGCCAGCAGCTTACTTCAAGCGGGGGGGCCCTACGAGCAGTACTTC
TRBV7-2	TRBJ2-2	NA	NA	CASSLRDFTGELFF	TGTGCCAGCAGCTTAAGGGACTTCACCGGGGAGCTGTTTTTT
TRBV7-6	TRBJ1-2	NA	NA	CASSLGTDFKRGGYTF	TGTGCCAGCAGCTTAGGGACGGACTTCAAACGAGGAGGCTACACCTTC
TRBV11-2	TRBJ2-7	TRBD1	NA	CASSPGEGQVNLYEQYF	TGTGCCAGCAGCCCCGGCGAGGGACAGGTAAACCTCTACGAGCAGTACTTC
TRBV27	TRBJ2-4	TRBD1	NA	CASSLMRTGGDIQYF	TGTGCCAGCAGTTTAATGAGGACAGGGGGGGACATTCAGTACTTC